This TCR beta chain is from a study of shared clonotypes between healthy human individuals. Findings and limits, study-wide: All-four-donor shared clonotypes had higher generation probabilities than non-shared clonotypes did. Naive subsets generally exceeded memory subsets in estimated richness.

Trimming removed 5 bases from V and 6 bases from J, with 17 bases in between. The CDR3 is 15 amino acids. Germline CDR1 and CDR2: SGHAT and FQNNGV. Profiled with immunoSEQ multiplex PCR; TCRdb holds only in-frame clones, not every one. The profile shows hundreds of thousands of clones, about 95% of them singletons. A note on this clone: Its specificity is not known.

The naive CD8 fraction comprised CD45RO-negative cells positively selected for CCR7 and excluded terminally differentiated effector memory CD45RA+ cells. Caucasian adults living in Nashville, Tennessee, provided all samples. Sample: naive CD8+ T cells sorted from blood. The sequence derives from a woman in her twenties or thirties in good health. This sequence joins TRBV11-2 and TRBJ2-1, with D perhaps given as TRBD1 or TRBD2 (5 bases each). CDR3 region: CASSPGWGKGNEQFF. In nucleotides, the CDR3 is TGTGCCAGCAGCCCCGGTTGGGGGAAAGGCAATGAGCAGTTCTTC.